The 18 T cell receptor beta chains below were found in one sample sequenced in a study of T cells in lung cancer brain metastases. The assay was immunoSEQ multiplex PCR, and TCRdb's table has in-frame clones only and misses some. The sample holds roughly 5,000 clones, about 85% seen once. The sample consisted of tumor tissue from a brain metastasis. These receptors were obtained from a woman aged 45-59 years with non-small cell lung cancer that had spread to the brain.

This chain connects TRBV7-6 to TRBJ1-2; D possibly corresponds to TRBD1 (6 bases). Per germline, CDR1 SGHVS and CDR2 FNYEAQ. The CDR3 covers 16 residues. Between the trimmed V and J ends, which lost 0 bases and 0 bases, there was a span of 11 bases. The CDR3 DNA follows: TGTGCCAGCAGCTTAGCGGGGGGCTTTACTAACTATGGCTACACCTTC. It specifies CASSLAGGFTNYGYTF.

The chain carries TRBV11-1 and TRBJ2-5; the D gene could be TRBD1 or TRBD2 (5 bases each). V was clipped by 6 bases and J by 1 base, with 12 bases between them. This CDR3 has 14 residues. Germline CDR1 and CDR2: SGHAT and FQDESV (reference sequence). The DNA of the CDR3 is TGTGCCAGCAGTAGGGGAGACTCCCAAGAGACCCAGTACTTC. Protein product: CASSRGDSQETQYF.

The chain recombines TRBV28 with TRBJ1-2; D is ambiguous. The CDR3 loop spans 13 amino acids. Per germline, CDR1 MDHEN and CDR2 SYDVKM. V shed 5 bases and J shed 2 bases, with 9 bases lying between them. CDR3 nucleotides: TGTGCCAGCAGTCTGACGGAGAACTATGGCTACACCTTC. It codes for CASSLTENYGYTF.

The chain carries TRBV5-4 and TRBJ1-1; D is perhaps TRBD1 (5 bases). The germline V and J ends were trimmed by 4 bases and 1 base, with 8 bases remaining between them. Germline-derived CDR1 and CDR2 are SGHNT and YYREEE (reference sequence). CDR3 size: 13 residues. CDR3 residues: CASSITGNTEAFF. The CDR3 DNA reads TGTGCCAGCAGCATTACAGGGAACACTGAAGCTTTCTTT.

This clone is labeled large. The chain links TRBV6-1 to TRBJ2-2, with 12 nucleotides matching TRBD2. The CDR3 consists of 16 residues. V was clipped by 4 bases and J by 1 base; unmatched bases: 1. Germline V gene sequence: CDR1 MNHNS, CDR2 SASEGT. For the CDR3, the DNA is TGTGCCAGCAGTGGGGGACTAGCGGGGAACACCGGGGAGCTGTTTTTT. It codes for CASSGGLAGNTGELFF.

V and J are TRBV28 and TRBJ2-2; D not resolved. This CDR3 is 13 amino acids long. V lost 8 bases to trimming and J lost 2 bases, with 9 bases between them. Germline CDR1 reads MDHEN; CDR2 reads SYDVKM. CDR3 coding DNA: TGTGCCAGCTACCTTCATAACACCGGGGAGCTGTTTTTT. Translation: CASYLHNTGELFF.

The chain combines TRBV28 with TRBJ2-7, with D perhaps given as TRBD1 or TRBD2 (5 bases each). From germline, CDR1 is MDHEN and CDR2 SYDVKM. Trimming cost V 5 bases and J 0 bases, with 11 bases left between them. This CDR3 is 14 amino acids long. CDR3 bases: TGTGCCAGCAGTCTTCTTGGGGGCTCCTACGAGCAGTACTTC. This sequence encodes CASSLLGGSYEQYF.

Written as DNA, the CDR3 is TGCAGCGTGTTGACAGGGGGTGGCGGGGAGCTGTTTTTT. As protein: CSVLTGGGGELFF. This chain joins TRBV29-1 and TRBJ2-2; 9 bases are a match to TRBD1. The CDR3 is 13 amino acids. V lost 6 bases and J lost 7; bases outside the gene matches: 6. CDR1 and CDR2 (germline): SQVTM, ANQGSEA.

The chain carries TRBV7-2 and TRBJ2-7; TRBD1 might be the D (6 bases). Trimming removed 5 bases at V and 2 bases at J, with 13 bases between. Germline V gene data show CDR1 as SGHTA and CDR2 as FQGNSA. The CDR3 length is 14 residues. The CDR3 nucleotides read TGTGCCAGCAGCCCCCTCGAGGGGGCCTACGAGCAGTACTTC. It codes for CASSPLEGAYEQYF.

Worth noting for this clone: The junction does not match germline at one end; this may be a read error. V usage is TRBV6-5 and J usage is TRBJ2-7; 9 positions agree with TRBD2. Germline V gene sequence: CDR1 MNHEY, CDR2 SVGAGI. This CDR3 contains 15 residues. In DNA form, the CDR3 reads TGTACCAGCAGACCGGAGCGGGGGGTAACCTACGAGCAGTACTTC. The encoded protein is CTSRPERGVTYEQYF.

This chain joins TRBV19 and TRBJ2-7; D not certain. V dropped 11 bases and J dropped 4 bases, with 12 bases sitting between them. This CDR3 comprises 11 residues. From germline, CDR1 is LNHDA and CDR2 SQIVND (reference sequence). The CDR3 is CALFREYEQYF. The CDR3 bases are TGTGCCCTTTTTCGCGAGTACGAGCAGTACTTC.

The chain joins TRBV11-2 to TRBJ2-3; 9 bases align to TRBD2. This CDR3 contains 15 residues. Trimming took 6 bases from V and 7 from J; bases not matched to a gene: 11. Per the germline V gene, CDR1 is SGHAT and CDR2 is FQNNGV. The DNA for the CDR3 is TGTGCCAGCAGACCAATAGCGGGAGTGGATAATACGCAGTATTTT. This codes for CASRPIAGVDNTQYF.

This sequence joins TRBV19 and TRBJ1-1, with D possibly being TRBD1 (6 bases). This CDR3 is built from 15 residues. V was clipped by 5 bases and J by 0 bases, with 13 bases between them. CDR1 and CDR2 from the germline V gene are LNHDA and SQIVND (reference sequence). DNA for the CDR3: TGTGCCAGTAGTTCGATCGACAGGTTGAACACTGAAGCTTTCTTT. This encodes CASSSIDRLNTEAFF.

The chain recombines TRBV5-5 with TRBJ1-1; D not certain. V dropped 1 base and J dropped 5 bases, with 9 bases sitting between them. From germline, CDR1 is SGHKS and CDR2 YYEKEE (reference sequence). The CDR3 runs to 13 residues. The CDR3 loop is CASSLSEGTEAFF. In DNA, the CDR3 is TGTGCCAGCAGCTTGAGTGAGGGAACTGAAGCTTTCTTT.

The chain joins TRBV28 to TRBJ1-3, with a possible D match to TRBD1 (5 bases). The CDR3 has 14 residues. Between the trimmed V and J ends, which lost 6 bases and 4 bases, there was a span of 13 bases. Germline-derived CDR1 and CDR2 are MDHEN and SYDVKM. The CDR3 here is CASSFGWGGNTIYF. For the CDR3, the DNA is TGTGCCAGCAGCTTCGGGTGGGGGGGAAACACCATATATTTT.

The chain uses TRBV7-9 and TRBJ2-7, with 9 bases that match TRBD1. Germline CDR1 is SEHNR and CDR2 is FQNEAQ (reference sequence). V lost 5 bases, J lost 3 bases, and 5 bases stayed unmatched. This CDR3 is 14 amino acids long. CDR3 nucleotide sequence: TGTGCCAGCAGCGGCCGGGACAGGGTCTACGAGCAGTACTTC. Translation: CASSGRDRVYEQYF.

This clone is large in the sample. The CDR3, as DNA: TGTGCCAGCAGTTTATCCCCGACAGGGAGTGGCGAGCAGTACTTC. It is translated as CASSLSPTGSGEQYF. The gene calls are TRBV27 and TRBJ2-7; TRBD1 matches 7 bases. The CDR3 loop spans 15 amino acids. Germline CDR1 reads MNHEY; CDR2 reads SMNVEV (reference sequence). With 0 bases clipped from V and 6 bases from J, the junction kept 8 bases outside the gene matches.

The chain is built from TRBV28 and TRBJ2-3, with D perhaps TRBD2 (6 bases). The V and J ends lost 3 bases and 1 base respectively, with 17 bases between them. CDR1 and CDR2 from the germline V gene are MDHEN and SYDVKM. The CDR3 length is 17 residues. CDR3 in amino acids: CASSFPRGTAGTDTQYF. DNA for the CDR3: TGTGCCAGCAGTTTTCCCCGGGGGACTGCGGGCACAGATACGCAGTATTTT. The full variable domain, with the rest looked up from reference TRBV28 and TRBJ2-3, is DVKVTQSSRYLVKRTGEKVFLECVQDMDHENMFWYRQDPGLGLRLIYFSYDVKMKEKGDIPEGYSVSREKKERFSLILESASTNQTSMYLCASSFPRGTAGTDTQYFGPGTRLTVL.